Each of the 26 T cell receptor beta chains below was sequenced from the same sample in a study of T cells after posttransplantation cyclophosphamide. Cyclophosphamide on days +3 and +4 followed busulfan-fludarabine conditioning and a marrow graft. Profiling relied on immunoSEQ multiplex PCR, and the TCRdb table lists in-frame clones only, not all of them. The table records 6,000 to 7,000 clones, around 84% of them present only once. Here the sequenced sample was PBMCs, taken after allogeneic stem cell transplant with posttransplant cyclophosphamide. Receptor source: a female patient in her forties or fifties who received an allogeneic stem cell transplant from a related donor, was CMV-positive, and had no GVHD. The T cells may come from the graft donor.

The chain has TRBV4-1 and TRBJ2-1; the D gene is possibly TRBD2 (6 bases). Germline assignment: CDR1 MGHRA and CDR2 YSYEKL. This CDR3 is 15 amino acids long. The V and J ends lost 1 base and 4 bases respectively, with 11 bases between them. The CDR3 region is CASSQVEGRYNEQFF. CDR3 coding DNA: TGCGCCAGCAGCCAAGTGGAGGGTAGGTACAATGAGCAGTTCTTC.

The J gene is TRBJ2-1, the V gene TRBV7-9, with 12 positions matching TRBD2. Germline V gene data show CDR1 as SEHNR and CDR2 as FQNEAQ (reference sequence). The CDR3 runs 18 residues. J lost 0 bases, V lost 5 bases, and 8 bases had no gene match. CDR3 sequence: CASSPTSGSPSSYNEQFF. CDR3 nucleotides: TGTGCCAGCAGCCCGACTAGCGGGAGCCCGAGCTCCTACAATGAGCAGTTCTTC.

The chain has TRBV10-3 and TRBJ1-6, with TRBD1 matching 7 bases. With 4 bases clipped from V and 8 bases from J, the junction kept 8 bases outside the gene matches. CDR3 length equals 15 residues. The germline V gene encodes CDR1 ENHRY and CDR2 SYGVKD. CDR3: CAISAGTEMYSPLHF. CDR3 coding DNA: TGTGCCATCAGTGCCGGGACAGAGATGTATTCACCCCTCCACTTT.

In nucleotides, the CDR3 is TGTGCCAGCCGGACCGGGAGCTCCTACGAGCAGTACTTC. It encodes CASRTGSSYEQYF. The chain combines TRBV27 with TRBJ2-7; possible D gene TRBD2, 6 bases. CDR1 and CDR2 from the germline V gene are MNHEY and SMNVEV (reference sequence). V was clipped by 8 bases and J by 0 bases, with 11 bases between them. The CDR3 has 13 residues.

V gene TRBV5-6 combines with J gene TRBJ1-4, with D possibly matching TRBD1 (6 bases). CDR1 is SGHDT and CDR2 is YYEEEE in the germline V gene. This CDR3 has 16 amino acids. V was shortened by 2 bases and J by 0 bases, with 11 bases between the two germline ends. CDR3 protein: CASSFYRATTNEKLFF. The DNA of the CDR3 is TGTGCCAGCAGCTTTTACAGGGCTACAACTAATGAAAAACTGTTTTTT.

The rearrangement joins TRBV5-5 to TRBJ1-2; D is unresolved. This CDR3 contains 13 residues. Trimming removed 4 bases at V and 2 bases at J, with 9 bases between. Germline values: CDR1 SGHKS, CDR2 YYEKEE (reference sequence). CDR3 protein: CASSPSSNYGYTF. The CDR3 bases are TGTGCCAGCAGCCCCAGTAGCAACTATGGCTACACCTTC.

The gene calls are TRBV5-1 and TRBJ1-2; 8 nucleotides match TRBD1. Germline assignment: CDR1 SGHRS and CDR2 YFSETQ. The CDR3 extends over 15 amino acids. The V segment lost 0 bases and the J segment 4 bases; nucleotides outside the gene matches: 5. In DNA, the CDR3 is TGCGCCAGCAGCTTGGATCAGGGGGCAGTCTATGGCTACACCTTC. Amino acids: CASSLDQGAVYGYTF.

The chain carries TRBV19 and TRBJ1-1, with D tentatively TRBD1 (5 bases). Germline loops: CDR1 LNHDA, CDR2 SQIVND (reference sequence). Trimming left V 0 bases short and J 3 bases short, with 11 bases between. This CDR3 has 15 residues. The CDR3 region is CASSIDTGQDTEAFF. The CDR3 DNA follows: TGTGCCAGTAGTATAGACACAGGTCAGGACACTGAAGCTTTCTTT. Complete variable domain (other parts from reference TRBV19 and TRBJ1-1): DGGITQSPKYLFRKEGQNVTLSCEQNLNHDAMYWYRQDPGQGLRLIYYSQIVNDFQKGDIAEGYSVSREKKESFPLTVTSAQKNPTAFYLCASSIDTGQDTEAFFGQGTRLTVV.

This chain connects TRBV7-2 to TRBJ2-5, with 13 bases lining up with TRBD2. The tail of the sequence fits TRBJ2-7 better, so the J call may be wrong. CDR1 is SGHTA and CDR2 is FQGNSA in the germline V gene. The CDR3 has 17 amino acids. The CDR3 here is CASSLDALAGGYYEQYF. As DNA, the CDR3 is TGTGCCAGCAGCTTAGATGCACTAGCGGGGGGGTACTACGAGCAGTACTTC.

The V gene is TRBV14, the J gene TRBJ1-1; D remains unclear. Trimming removed 0 bases from V and 1 base from J, with 9 bases in between. The germline V gene has CDR1 SGHDN and CDR2 FVKESK. The CDR3 has 15 amino acids. The CDR3 DNA is TGTGCCAGCAGCCAAGATCAGAAAGAGAACACTGAAGCTTTCTTT. Its protein is CASSQDQKENTEAFF.

J is TRBJ1-5 and V is TRBV27; D call uncertain. Germline-derived CDR1 and CDR2 are MNHEY and SMNVEV (reference sequence). This CDR3 has 12 amino acids. For the CDR3, the DNA is TGTGTCACTCGGCAGGGCAATCAGCCCCAGCATTTT. Amino acid sequence: CVTRQGNQPQHF.

The chain employs TRBV7-2 and TRBJ2-5; 12 bases line up with TRBD2. Germline V gene data show CDR1 as SGHTA and CDR2 as FQGNSA. V lost 7 bases and J lost 0; bases outside the gene matches: 12. There are 18 residues in the CDR3. This CDR3 reads CASTKKAWTSGDQETQYF. The CDR3 nucleotides are TGTGCCAGCACCAAAAAGGCCTGGACTAGCGGGGACCAAGAGACCCAGTACTTC.

This clone is categorized as medium-sized (0.01 to 0.1%). The chain couples TRBV4-1 to TRBJ2-7, with D possibly matching TRBD2 (5 bases). The CDR3 contains 15 residues. The V gene's germline CDR1 is MGHRA and CDR2 YSYEKL. V was shortened by 0 bases and J by 8 bases, with 17 bases between the two germline ends. The CDR3 sequence is CASSQDWSGAGQQYF. As DNA, the CDR3 is TGCGCCAGCAGCCAAGATTGGAGCGGAGCCGGGCAGCAGTACTTC.

The chain joins TRBV5-4 to TRBJ1-1; TRBD1 agrees at 9 bases. The germline CDR1 and CDR2 sequences are SGHNT and YYREEE (reference sequence). CDR3 length equals 15 residues. With V trimmed by 4 bases and J by 1 base, 5 bases remained unmatched. The CDR3 nucleotides are TGTGCCAGCAGCCTCGGACAGGGGCGGAACACTGAAGCTTTCTTT. Protein: CASSLGQGRNTEAFF.

The chain is built from TRBV5-6 and TRBJ2-7; D is uncertain. CDR3 length: 14 amino acids. Germline CDR1 and CDR2: SGHDT and YYEEEE. Trimming cost V 0 bases and J 1 base, with 8 bases left between them. The CDR3 DNA reads TGTGCCAGCAGCTTGGAAGCAACTTCCTACGAGCAGTACTTC. It yields the protein CASSLEATSYEQYF. The complete variable domain, with remaining parts taken from reference TRBV5-6 and TRBJ2-7, reads DAGVTQSPTHLIKTRGQQVTLRCSPKSGHDTVSWYQQALGQGPQFIFQYYEEEERQRGNFPDRFSGHQFPNYSSELNVNALLLGDSALYLCASSLEATSYEQYFGPGTRLTVT.

This clone has a handful of counts. This chain connects TRBV11-2 to TRBJ2-7, with D possibly being TRBD2 (6 bases). V was clipped by 5 bases and J by 0 bases, with 11 bases between them. Per the germline V gene, CDR1 is SGHAT and CDR2 is FQNNGV. The length of the CDR3 is 14 residues. The DNA of the CDR3 is TGTGCCAGCAGCAAAACCGGGGGCTCCTACGAGCAGTACTTC. Protein product: CASSKTGGSYEQYF.

The genes are TRBV27 and TRBJ1-1; D is unclear. Deletions cut 2 bases from V and 0 bases from J, with 4 bases between. The CDR3 has 13 residues. Germline V CDR1 and CDR2: MNHEY, SMNVEV (reference sequence). The CDR3 sequence is CASSLTVNTEAFF. The CDR3 DNA follows: TGTGCCAGCAGTTTAACGGTGAACACTGAAGCTTTCTTT.

V is TRBV19 and J is TRBJ1-5, with a weak D call TRBD1 (6 bases). Germline CDR1 is LNHDA and CDR2 is SQIVND (reference sequence). This CDR3 has 18 residues. Between the trimmed V and J ends, which lost 6 bases and 1 base, there was a span of 22 bases. DNA for the CDR3: TGTGCCAGTAGGGACCACAGGGCGTCCGGCGGGAGCAATCAGCCCCAGCATTTT. Its translation: CASRDHRASGGSNQPQHF.

The chain links TRBV5-1 to TRBJ2-7; 9 nucleotides align to TRBD2. The V gene end was trimmed by 4 bases and the J gene end by 6 bases; junction bases not matched to a gene: 2. The CDR3 contains 12 residues. Germline V gene sequence: CDR1 SGHRS, CDR2 YFSETQ. CDR3 residues: CASSVAGVEQYF. DNA for the CDR3: TGCGCCAGCAGCGTAGCGGGAGTCGAGCAGTACTTC.

The chain recombines TRBV5-6 with TRBJ2-7; 7 bases line up with TRBD2. The trim removed 0 bases at V and 4 bases at J, leaving 10 bases unmatched. Germline CDR1 is SGHDT and CDR2 is YYEEEE. The CDR3 length is 16 residues. This CDR3 reads CASSLGGLRMAYEQYF. As DNA, the CDR3 is TGTGCCAGCAGCTTGGGGGGACTACGCATGGCTTACGAGCAGTACTTC. The full variable domain, with the rest looked up from reference TRBV5-6 and TRBJ2-7, is DAGVTQSPTHLIKTRGQQVTLRCSPKSGHDTVSWYQQALGQGPQFIFQYYEEEERQRGNFPDRFSGHQFPNYSSELNVNALLLGDSALYLCASSLGGLRMAYEQYFGPGTRLTVT.

The CDR3 sequence: CASSLDGGNSPLHF. In DNA, the CDR3 is TGTGCCAGCAGCTTAGACGGCGGAAATTCACCCCTCCACTTT. The genes are TRBV11-3 and TRBJ1-6, with D unresolved. CDR3 length: 14 residues. The germline CDR1 and CDR2 sequences are SGHNT and YENEEA. V gave up 0 bases and J gave up 7 bases, with 7 bases separating them.

The chain combines TRBV5-5 with TRBJ1-3; tentative D call: TRBD1 (6 bases). Germline V gives CDR1 SGHKS, CDR2 YYEKEE (reference sequence). V dropped 0 bases and J dropped 4 bases, with 11 bases sitting between them. The CDR3 has 15 amino acids. The CDR3 DNA is TGTGCCAGCAGCTTGGCACAGGGTCTGGGAAACACCATATATTTT. Protein: CASSLAQGLGNTIYF.

V and J are TRBV4-1 and TRBJ1-1; TRBD1 agrees at 9 bases. The CDR3 extends over 16 amino acids. The V gene end was trimmed by 0 bases and the J gene end by 5 bases; junction bases not matched to a gene: 7. In germline, CDR1 is MGHRA, CDR2 YSYEKL. The CDR3 reads CASSQDSGTGLTEAFF. CDR3 sequence (DNA): TGCGCCAGCAGCCAAGATAGTGGGACAGGGTTGACTGAAGCTTTCTTT.

The chain uses TRBV29-1 and TRBJ2-7; maybe TRBD2 (5 bases). Germline values: CDR1 SQVTM, CDR2 ANQGSEA. This CDR3 comprises 13 residues. Between the trimmed V and J ends, which lost 6 bases and 3 bases, there was a span of 15 bases. For the CDR3, the DNA is TGCAGCGTCAGGTCGGGGTTCGACTACGAGCAGTACTTC. Amino acid sequence: CSVRSGFDYEQYF.

V usage is TRBV7-9 and J usage is TRBJ2-7; D possibly corresponds to TRBD1 (6 bases). The CDR3 contains 14 residues. Germline V gene sequence: CDR1 SEHNR, CDR2 FQNEAQ (reference sequence). Trimming stripped 2 bases from V and 1 base from J, with 9 bases between. The DNA of the CDR3 is TGTGCCAGCAGCTTATCAGGACAGTCCTACGAGCAGTACTTC. Its protein is CASSLSGQSYEQYF. Full variable domain (remainder filled in from reference TRBV7-9 and TRBJ2-7): DTGVSQNPRHKITKRGQNVTFRCDPISEHNRLYWYRQTLGQGPEFLTYFQNEAQLEKSRLLSDRFSAERPKGSFSTLEIQRTEQGDSAMYLCASSLSGQSYEQYFGPGTRLTVT.

V and J are TRBV7-9 and TRBJ2-3; 8 nucleotides align to TRBD1. Trimming removed 1 base from V and 3 bases from J; junction bases left unmatched: 0. The CDR3 runs to 14 residues. Germline CDR1 reads SEHNR; CDR2 reads FQNEAQ (reference sequence). CDR3 coding DNA: TGTGCCAGCAGCTTAGACAGGGGGACAGATACGCAGTATTTT. Its protein is CASSLDRGTDTQYF.